This TCR beta chain was captured in a study of shared clonotypes between healthy human individuals. The wider study: A donor's plate count was three for CD4 naive and three for CD4 memory; CD8 naive had two and CD8 memory one.

Profiling relied on immunoSEQ multiplex PCR, and the TCRdb table lists in-frame clones only, not all of them. The sample contains 850,000 to 1,200,000 clones, 60% to 80% of which appear only once. The CDR3 is made up of 15 amino acids. V shed 0 bases and J shed 5 bases, with 8 bases lying between them. Germline CDR1 is SEHNR and CDR2 is FQNEAQ (reference sequence). This chain links TRBV7-9 with TRBJ1-6; D is ambiguous. The sequence derives from a man younger than 30 in good health. Material: memory CD4+ T cells sorted from blood. Stated subset: CD45RA-negative fraction. CDR3 bases: TGTGCCAGCAGCTTAGCCGGGAACGATAATTCACCCCTCCACTTT. Residues: CASSLAGNDNSPLHF.